Listed below are T cell receptor beta chains from one sample, sequenced in a study of beta chain features in type 1 diabetes. The protocol was immunoSEQ multiplex PCR, while the TCRdb copy is restricted to in-frame clones and leaves out a portion. The sample yields just over 150,000 clones, more than 9.5% seen once. The sample consisted of central memory CD4+ T cells from blood. Source of these receptors: a man aged 18-30 years in good health. The CDR3 runs from the conserved cysteine through the conserved F or W. Fields, in order: V gene, J gene, clone size, D gene, CDR3 protein, CDR3 DNA. D genes are given only for firm matches. For some rows the clone size is stated as once, few or many, or as a class when expanded; others skip it.

v_gene: TRBV6-5
j_gene: TRBJ1-1
abundance: .
d_gene: .
CDR3aa: CASIDRLNTEAFF
CDR3nt: TGTGCCAGCATTGACAGGCTGAACACTGAAGCTTTCTTT

v_gene: TRBV7-3
j_gene: TRBJ1-2
abundance: .
d_gene: TRBD1
CDR3aa: CASSFRQGNGYTF
CDR3nt: TGTGCCAGCAGCTTTAGACAGGGTAACGGCTACACCTTC

v_gene: TRBV9
j_gene: TRBJ1-2
abundance: few
d_gene: .
CDR3aa: CASSVAQGGANYGYTF
CDR3nt: TGTGCCAGCAGCGTAGCCCAGGGCGGCGCTAACTATGGCTACACCTTC

v_gene: TRBV7-6
j_gene: TRBJ2-7
abundance: many
d_gene: TRBD2
CDR3aa: CASSLGPSSGSLYEQYF
CDR3nt: TGTGCCAGCAGCTTAGGCCCCTCTAGCGGGAGCCTCTACGAGCAGTACTTC

v_gene: TRBV9
j_gene: TRBJ1-5
abundance: .
d_gene: .
CDR3aa: CASSVEDGQPQHF
CDR3nt: TGTGCCAGCAGCGTAGAGGATGGCCAGCCCCAGCATTTT

v_gene: TRBV15
j_gene: TRBJ2-5
abundance: .
d_gene: .
CDR3aa: CATSRASKYQETQYF
CDR3nt: TGTGCCACCAGCAGGGCTAGCAAGTACCAAGAGACCCAGTACTTC

v_gene: TRBV27
j_gene: TRBJ2-5
abundance: .
d_gene: .
CDR3aa: CASSPFGTYKETQYF
CDR3nt: TGTGCCAGCAGTCCGTTCGGGACTTACAAAGAGACCCAGTACTTC

v_gene: TRBV7-2
j_gene: TRBJ2-3
abundance: .
d_gene: .
CDR3aa: CASSLISDTQYF
CDR3nt: TGTGCCAGCAGCCTGATCAGTGATACGCAGTATTTT

v_gene: TRBV9
j_gene: TRBJ2-6
abundance: .
d_gene: .
CDR3aa: CASSGSYNRAGANVLTF
CDR3nt: TGTGCCAGCAGCGGCTCTTATAACAGGGCTGGGGCCAACGTCCTGACTTTC

v_gene: TRBV7-2
j_gene: TRBJ2-3
abundance: .
d_gene: .
CDR3aa: CASSVRPSTDTQYF
CDR3nt: TGTGCCAGCAGCGTACGCCCTAGCACAGATACGCAGTATTTT

v_gene: TRBV14
j_gene: TRBJ2-6
abundance: many
d_gene: .
CDR3aa: CASSQVARPGANVLTF
CDR3nt: TGTGCCAGCAGCCAGGTTGCTCGCCCTGGGGCCAACGTCCTGACTTTC

v_gene: TRBV14
j_gene: TRBJ1-4
abundance: few
d_gene: TRBD1
CDR3aa: CASSQRTGMNEKLFF
CDR3nt: TGTGCCAGCAGCCAGAGGACAGGGATGAATGAAAAACTGTTTTTT

v_gene: TRBV30
j_gene: TRBJ1-2
abundance: few
d_gene: .
CDR3aa: CALFPPSNYGYTF
CDR3nt: TGTGCTCTTTTCCCCCCCTCTAACTATGGCTACACCTTC

v_gene: TRBV9
j_gene: TRBJ2-1
abundance: many
d_gene: TRBD2
CDR3aa: CASSESGRSYNEQFF
CDR3nt: TGTGCCAGCAGCGAAAGCGGGAGGTCCTACAATGAGCAGTTCTTC

v_gene: TRBV5-4
j_gene: TRBJ2-1
abundance: .
d_gene: TRBD2
CDR3aa: CASSLEAGADNEQFF
CDR3nt: TGTGCCAGCAGCTTGGAAGCGGGGGCCGACAATGAGCAGTTCTTC

v_gene: TRBV5-6
j_gene: TRBJ2-7
abundance: .
d_gene: .
CDR3aa: CASSLGSRYEQYF
CDR3nt: TGTGCCAGCAGCTTGGGCAGTCGCTACGAGCAGTACTTC

v_gene: TRBV28
j_gene: TRBJ2-1
abundance: .
d_gene: .
CDR3aa: CASSWSTGQFF
CDR3nt: TGTGCCAGCAGTTGGTCTACGGGTCAGTTCTTC

v_gene: TRBV10-3
j_gene: TRBJ2-3
abundance: .
d_gene: TRBD1
CDR3aa: CAPQQGASTDTQYF
CDR3nt: TGTGCCCCCCAACAGGGGGCGAGCACAGATACGCAGTATTTT

v_gene: TRBV7-3
j_gene: TRBJ2-3
abundance: .
d_gene: TRBD2
CDR3aa: CASSLTSGSTDTQYF
CDR3nt: TGTGCCAGCAGCCTGACTAGCGGGAGCACAGATACGCAGTATTTT

v_gene: TRBV20-1
j_gene: TRBJ2-1
abundance: .
d_gene: .
CDR3aa: CSARGGPVGFF
CDR3nt: TGCAGTGCTAGAGGAGGACCGGTAGGTTTCTTC

v_gene: TRBV28
j_gene: TRBJ1-1
abundance: few
d_gene: .
CDR3aa: CASRGAFTEAFF
CDR3nt: TGTGCCAGCAGGGGGGCGTTCACTGAAGCTTTCTTT

v_gene: TRBV7-9
j_gene: TRBJ2-5
abundance: .
d_gene: TRBD2
CDR3aa: CASSTVAGGRRETQYF
CDR3nt: TGTGCCAGCAGTACAGTAGCGGGAGGGCGTCGCGAGACCCAGTACTTC

v_gene: TRBV29-1
j_gene: TRBJ1-3
abundance: few
d_gene: .
CDR3aa: CSVGHYSGNTIYF
CDR3nt: TGCAGCGTGGGACATTACTCTGGAAACACCATATATTTT

v_gene: TRBV28
j_gene: TRBJ1-4
abundance: few
d_gene: .
CDR3aa: CASSRSGVGEKLFF
CDR3nt: TGTGCCAGCAGCCGATCAGGGGTCGGTGAAAAACTGTTTTTT